Below are 20 T cell receptor beta chains sequenced from a single sample in a study of blood T cell repertoires in COVID-19. Measured with immunoSEQ multiplex PCR; TCRdb has only the in-frame clones, and not every one. Of 250,000 or so clones detected, approximately 81% appear once; the ten largest clones hold more than 6.5%. Sequenced sample: PBMCs or T cells enriched from blood (not recorded which). The receptor set was obtained from a woman aged 50 to 60 who had been exposed to COVID-19.

The count of this clone is one. V is TRBV19 and J is TRBJ1-1, with a tentative D call TRBD1 (6 bases). Germline assignment: CDR1 LNHDA and CDR2 SQIVND (reference sequence). Deletions cut 5 bases from V and 1 base from J, with 8 bases between. The CDR3 has 13 amino acids. CDR3 region: CASSEQGNTEAFF. Written as DNA, the CDR3 is TGTGCCAGTAGTGAACAGGGGAACACTGAAGCTTTCTTT.

The chain uses TRBV5-1 and TRBJ1-1, with a tentative D call TRBD1 (5 bases). V lost 0 bases and J lost 0, with 12 bases in between. Germline values: CDR1 SGHRS, CDR2 YFSETQ. CDR3 size: 16 residues. CDR3 nucleotides: TGCGCCAGCAGCTTGGGGTCAGGGTCCATGAACACTGAAGCTTTCTTT. Translating gives CASSLGSGSMNTEAFF.

The chain joins TRBV13 to TRBJ1-2; possible D gene TRBD1, 6 bases. The germline V and J ends were trimmed by 5 bases and 2 bases, with 21 bases remaining between them. Germline V gives CDR1 PRHDT, CDR2 FYEKMQ (reference sequence). The CDR3 runs 17 residues. CDR3 sequence: CASSVTGFTTVNYGYTF. The DNA of the CDR3 is TGTGCCAGCAGCGTTACAGGGTTTACGACCGTGAACTATGGCTACACCTTC.

The chain is built from TRBV10-3 and TRBJ1-3, with 9 nucleotides matching TRBD1. Germline V lookup: CDR1 ENHRY, CDR2 SYGVKD. The CDR3 contains 15 residues. V lost 0 bases, J lost 4 bases, and 1 base stayed unmatched. The CDR3 sequence: CAISESGQGGNTIYF. The CDR3 DNA follows: TGTGCCATCAGTGAGTCGGGACAGGGAGGAAACACCATATATTTT.

The V call is TRBV19, the J call TRBJ1-2; 10 positions match TRBD1. J was trimmed by 8 bases and V by 4 bases; bases with no gene match: 4. Germline assignment: CDR1 LNHDA and CDR2 SQIVND (reference sequence). CDR3 length: 13 residues. CDR3 in amino acids: CASSSWDRGGYTF. CDR3 nucleotide sequence: TGTGCCAGTAGTAGCTGGGACAGGGGAGGCTACACCTTC.

V gene TRBV7-2 combines with J gene TRBJ2-5, with D uncertain. The V end was cut by 3 bases, the J end by 0 bases, with 5 bases between. The germline V gene has CDR1 SGHTA and CDR2 FQGNSA. The CDR3 sequence is 13 residues long. The CDR3 DNA is TGTGCCAGCAGCTTGACATACCAAGAGACCCAGTACTTC. Residues: CASSLTYQETQYF.

This clone showed up just once. The J gene is TRBJ1-1, the V gene TRBV12-3 or TRBV12-4, with D perhaps matching TRBD1 (5 bases). The CDR3 runs to 13 residues. Trimming took off 5 bases at V and 1 base at J, with 8 bases between the two ends. CDR3 in DNA: TGTGCCAGCAGTCGCGACAGGAACACTGAAGCTTTCTTT. This encodes CASSRDRNTEAFF.

This clone appeared once. The chain has TRBV6-1 and TRBJ1-4, with a possible D match to TRBD1 (5 bases). This CDR3 region has 15 residues. With 2 bases removed from V and 5 bases from J, the gap between germline ends came to 12 bases. CDR1 MNHNS and CDR2 SASEGT come from the germline V gene. This chain's CDR3 is CASSEWPGSNEKLFF. CDR3 sequence (DNA): TGTGCCAGCAGTGAATGGCCAGGGTCGAATGAAAAACTGTTTTTT.

The V and J genes are TRBV10-1 and TRBJ1-2, with no clear D. Germline CDR1 and CDR2: WNHNN and SYGVQD (reference sequence). The CDR3 is 15 residues long. Deletions cut 0 bases from V and 6 bases from J, with 14 bases between. CDR3 in amino acids: CASSESPGSPNGYTF. DNA of the CDR3: TGCGCCAGCAGTGAGTCCCCAGGAAGCCCCAATGGCTACACCTTC.

This chain joins TRBV29-1 and TRBJ2-5; D might be TRBD2 (6 bases). Per the germline V gene, CDR1 is SQVTM and CDR2 is ANQGSEA. CDR3 length: 15 amino acids. Trimming cost V 0 bases and J 2 bases, with 13 bases left between them. CDR3 DNA: TGCAGCGTTGAAGATAGGAGGGAAACACAAGAGACCCAGTACTTC. This translates into CSVEDRRETQETQYF.

The gene calls are TRBV7-2 and TRBJ2-3, with TRBD2 identical over 13 bases. CDR1 and CDR2 (germline): SGHTA, FQGNSA. The CDR3 has 18 amino acids. With 5 bases clipped from V and 1 base from J, the junction kept 9 bases outside the gene matches. The CDR3 coding sequence is TGTGCCAGCAGCCCTCCCTGGACTAGCGGGGGTCGCACAGATACGCAGTATTTT. Protein sequence: CASSPPWTSGGRTDTQYF.

The rearrangement links TRBV13 to TRBJ2-7, with 7 bases matching TRBD1. CDR1 is PRHDT and CDR2 is FYEKMQ in the germline V gene (reference sequence). J gave up 3 bases and V 5 bases, and 7 bases lay outside the gene matches. The CDR3 totals 14 residues. CDR3 amino acids: CASSPRGQIYEQYF. CDR3 DNA: TGTGCCAGCAGCCCGAGGGGGCAAATCTACGAGCAGTACTTC.

This rearrangement joins TRBV5-4 to TRBJ2-1; TRBD1 matches 8 bases. The CDR3 runs to 13 residues. With 4 bases clipped from V and 9 bases from J, the junction kept 6 bases outside the gene matches. Germline CDR1 reads SGHNT; CDR2 reads YYREEE (reference sequence). CDR3 in DNA: TGTGCCAGCAGCGTGGACAGGGTCGGTGAGCAGTTCTTC. As protein: CASSVDRVGEQFF.

The chain couples TRBV28 to TRBJ1-1; D gene ambiguous. Germline values: CDR1 MDHEN, CDR2 SYDVKM. V was clipped by 10 bases and J by 5 bases, with 11 bases between them. The CDR3 is 11 amino acids. The CDR3 region is CAIDSATEAFF. The CDR3 bases are TGTGCCATCGACTCGGCGACTGAAGCTTTCTTT.

This clone was seen once. This chain connects TRBV20-1 to TRBJ2-1, with a weak D call TRBD2 (5 bases). Germline CDR1 is DFQATT and CDR2 is SNEGSKA (reference sequence). CDR3 size: 16 residues. The V end lost 3 bases, the J end lost 9 bases, and 24 bases lay between the germline ends. The CDR3 here is CSASLVDYGRWGEQFF. CDR3 DNA: TGCAGTGCTAGTCTCGTTGACTATGGTCGCTGGGGTGAGCAGTTCTTC.

The chain joins TRBV10-3 to TRBJ1-2; D ambiguous. The CDR3 spans 13 residues. V was clipped by 5 bases and J by 5 bases, with 12 bases between them. Germline V gene lookup returns CDR1 ENHRY and CDR2 SYGVKD. CDR3 protein: CAISHDGIYGYTF. CDR3 coding DNA: TGTGCCATCAGTCACGACGGGATTTATGGCTACACCTTC.

The chain links TRBV5-6 to TRBJ1-1; D uncertain. V was clipped by 0 bases and J by 0 bases, with 6 bases between them. The CDR3 spans 14 residues. Germline V gene sequence: CDR1 SGHDT, CDR2 YYEEEE. CDR3 in amino acids: CASSLVAVNTEAFF. The DNA of the CDR3 is TGTGCCAGCAGCTTGGTGGCAGTGAACACTGAAGCTTTCTTT.

Points on this clone: Its ends do not fully match the called genes, so a read error is possible. This rearrangement joins TRBV14 to TRBJ1-2; 12 bases match TRBD1. Looked up from germline, CDR1 is SGHDN and CDR2 is FVKESK. The CDR3 has 18 amino acids. CDR3 nucleotides: TGTGCCAGCAGCCTGCGGAGACTTCGGGACAGGGGGCCGTATGCCTACACCTTC. The encoded protein is CASSLRRLRDRGPYAYTF.

This clone was picked up one time. The V gene is TRBV20-1, the J gene TRBJ1-5, with 8 bases matching TRBD1. The CDR3 length is 17 residues. Per the germline V gene, CDR1 is DFQATT and CDR2 is SNEGSKA (reference sequence). The junction had 13 bases not matched to a gene; V was cut back by 3 bases and J by 3 bases. The CDR3 sequence is CSASRALQGGFNQPQHF. The CDR3 nucleotides are TGCAGTGCTAGTCGAGCCCTACAGGGGGGATTCAATCAGCCCCAGCATTTT.

The chain joins TRBV19 to TRBJ1-1; the D is unclear. Germline loops: CDR1 LNHDA, CDR2 SQIVND (reference sequence). The CDR3 runs to 14 residues. Deletions cut 1 base from V and 0 bases from J, with 6 bases between. The CDR3 loop is CASSIGGVNTEAFF. For the CDR3, the DNA is TGTGCCAGTAGTATAGGGGGAGTGAACACTGAAGCTTTCTTT.